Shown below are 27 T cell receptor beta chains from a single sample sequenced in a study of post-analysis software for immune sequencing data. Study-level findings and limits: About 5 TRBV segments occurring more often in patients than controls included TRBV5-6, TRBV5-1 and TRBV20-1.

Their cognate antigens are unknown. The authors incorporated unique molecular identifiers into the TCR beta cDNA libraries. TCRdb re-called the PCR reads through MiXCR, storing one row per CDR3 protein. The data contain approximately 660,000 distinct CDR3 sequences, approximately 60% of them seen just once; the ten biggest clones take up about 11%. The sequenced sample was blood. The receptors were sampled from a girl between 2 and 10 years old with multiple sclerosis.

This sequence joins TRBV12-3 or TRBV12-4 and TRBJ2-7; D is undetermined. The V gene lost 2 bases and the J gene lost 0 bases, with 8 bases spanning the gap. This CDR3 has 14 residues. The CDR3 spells CASSLFGDSYEQYF. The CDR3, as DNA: TGTGCCAGCAGTTTATTTGGTGACTCCTACGAGCAGTACTTC.

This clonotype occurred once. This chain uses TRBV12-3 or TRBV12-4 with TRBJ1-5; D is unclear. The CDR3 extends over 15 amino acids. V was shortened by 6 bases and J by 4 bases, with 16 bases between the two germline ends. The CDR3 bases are TGTGCCAGCAGCACAACCGAGGAAGAGAATCAGCCCCAGCATTTT. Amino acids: CASSTTEEENQPQHF.

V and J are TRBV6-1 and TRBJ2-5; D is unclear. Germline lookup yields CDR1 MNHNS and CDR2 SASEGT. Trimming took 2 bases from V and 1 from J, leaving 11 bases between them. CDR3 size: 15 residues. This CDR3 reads CASSEKGTIQETQYF. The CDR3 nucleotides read TGTGCCAGCAGTGAAAAGGGAACTATCCAAGAGACCCAGTACTTC.

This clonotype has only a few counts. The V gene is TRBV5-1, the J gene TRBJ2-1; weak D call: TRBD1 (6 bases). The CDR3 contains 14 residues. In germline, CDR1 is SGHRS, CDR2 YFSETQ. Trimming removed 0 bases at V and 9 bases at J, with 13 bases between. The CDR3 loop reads CASSLGSGGFEQFF. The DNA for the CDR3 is TGCGCCAGCAGCTTGGGTTCTGGGGGCTTTGAGCAGTTCTTC.

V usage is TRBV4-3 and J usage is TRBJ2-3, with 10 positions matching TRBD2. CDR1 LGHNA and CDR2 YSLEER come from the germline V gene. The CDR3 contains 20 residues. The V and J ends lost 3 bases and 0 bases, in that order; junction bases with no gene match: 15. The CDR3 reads CASSHQPGLAALDSTDTQYF. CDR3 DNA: TGCGCCAGCAGCCATCAACCCGGACTAGCGGCTCTAGATAGCACAGATACGCAGTATTTT.

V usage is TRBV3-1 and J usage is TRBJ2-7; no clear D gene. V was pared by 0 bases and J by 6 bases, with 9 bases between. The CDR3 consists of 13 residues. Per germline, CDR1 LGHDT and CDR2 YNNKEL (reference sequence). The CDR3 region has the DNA TGTGCCAGCAGCCAAGATTACCAATCCGAGCAGTACTTC. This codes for CASSQDYQSEQYF.

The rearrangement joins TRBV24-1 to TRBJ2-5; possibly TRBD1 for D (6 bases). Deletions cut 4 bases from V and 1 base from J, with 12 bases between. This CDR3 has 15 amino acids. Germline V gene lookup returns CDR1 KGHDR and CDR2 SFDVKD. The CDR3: CATSDSRGAQETQYF. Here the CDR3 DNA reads TGTGCCACCAGTGACTCCAGGGGCGCCCAAGAGACCCAGTACTTC.

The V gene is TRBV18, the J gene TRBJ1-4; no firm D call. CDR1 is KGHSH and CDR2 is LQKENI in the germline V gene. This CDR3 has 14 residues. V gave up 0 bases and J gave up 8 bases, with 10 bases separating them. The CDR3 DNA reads TGTGCCAGCTCACCACCCACAGACGGGGAAAAACTGTTTTTT. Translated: CASSPPTDGEKLFF. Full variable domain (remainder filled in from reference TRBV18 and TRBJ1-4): NAGVMQNPRHLVRRRGQEARLRCSPMKGHSHVYWYRQLPEEGLKFMVYLQKENIIDESGMPKERFSAEFPKEGPSILRIQQVVRGDSAAYFCASSPPTDGEKLFFGSGTQLSVL.

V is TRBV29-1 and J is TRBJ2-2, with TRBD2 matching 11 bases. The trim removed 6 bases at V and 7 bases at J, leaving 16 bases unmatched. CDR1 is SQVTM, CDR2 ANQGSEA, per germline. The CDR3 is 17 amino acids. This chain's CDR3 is CSVKHSTSGNVVGELFF. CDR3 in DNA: TGCAGCGTCAAACACTCGACTAGCGGGAATGTTGTCGGGGAGCTGTTTTTT.

CDR3 amino acids: CASSTPSGLYNEQFF. CDR3 DNA sequence: TGTGCCAGCAGCACCCCATCGGGGCTCTACAATGAGCAGTTCTTC. J is TRBJ2-1 and V is TRBV7-9; the D gene could be TRBD1 or TRBD2 (5 bases each). Germline V gives CDR1 SEHNR, CDR2 FQNEAQ (reference sequence). Trimming took 5 bases from V and 3 from J, leaving 14 bases between them. The CDR3 covers 15 residues. Full variable domain (missing parts from reference TRBV7-9 and TRBJ2-1): DTGVSQNPRHKITKRGQNVTFRCDPISEHNRLYWYRQTLGQGPEFLTYFQNEAQLEKSRLLSDRFSAERPKGSFSTLEIQRTEQGDSAMYLCASSTPSGLYNEQFFGPGTRLTVL.

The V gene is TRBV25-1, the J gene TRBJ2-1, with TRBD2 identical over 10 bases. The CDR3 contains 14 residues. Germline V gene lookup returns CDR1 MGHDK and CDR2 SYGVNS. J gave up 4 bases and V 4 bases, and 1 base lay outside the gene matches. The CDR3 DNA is TGTGCCAGCAGTGTACTAGCGGGATACAATGAGCAGTTCTTC. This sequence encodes CASSVLAGYNEQFF.

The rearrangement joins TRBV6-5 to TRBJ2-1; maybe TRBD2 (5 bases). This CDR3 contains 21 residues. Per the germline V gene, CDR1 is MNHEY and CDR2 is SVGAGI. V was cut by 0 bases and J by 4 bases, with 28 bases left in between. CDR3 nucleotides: TGTGCCAGCAGTTACTCGAGTCCCCCGGAGGACGGCCAACCGGGGTACAATGAGCAGTTCTTC. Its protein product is CASSYSSPPEDGQPGYNEQFF.

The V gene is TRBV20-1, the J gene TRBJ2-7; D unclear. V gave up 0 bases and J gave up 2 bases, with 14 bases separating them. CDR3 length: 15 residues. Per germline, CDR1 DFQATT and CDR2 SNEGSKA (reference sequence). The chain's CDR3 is CSARDITGSTYEQYF. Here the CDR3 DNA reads TGCAGTGCTAGAGACATAACGGGCTCTACCTACGAGCAGTACTTC.

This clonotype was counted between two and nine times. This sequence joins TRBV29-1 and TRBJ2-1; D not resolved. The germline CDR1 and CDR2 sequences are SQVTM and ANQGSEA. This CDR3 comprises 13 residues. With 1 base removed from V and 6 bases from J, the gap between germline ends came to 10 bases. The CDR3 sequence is CSVEGGLGNEQFF. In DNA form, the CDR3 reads TGCAGCGTTGAAGGGGGTTTGGGCAATGAGCAGTTCTTC.

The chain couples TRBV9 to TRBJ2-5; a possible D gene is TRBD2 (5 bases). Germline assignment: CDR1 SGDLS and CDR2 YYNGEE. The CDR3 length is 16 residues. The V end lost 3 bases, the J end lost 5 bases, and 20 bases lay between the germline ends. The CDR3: CASSAPTGVGVETQYF. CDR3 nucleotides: TGTGCCAGCAGCGCCCCGACCGGGGTTGGAGTTGAGACCCAGTACTTC.

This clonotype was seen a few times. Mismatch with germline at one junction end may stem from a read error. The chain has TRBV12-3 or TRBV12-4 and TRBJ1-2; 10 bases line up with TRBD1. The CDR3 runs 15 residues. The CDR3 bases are TGCGCCAGCAGGGGCCCGGGACAGGGGACGGGGGGCTACACCTTC. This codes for CASRGPGQGTGGYTF.

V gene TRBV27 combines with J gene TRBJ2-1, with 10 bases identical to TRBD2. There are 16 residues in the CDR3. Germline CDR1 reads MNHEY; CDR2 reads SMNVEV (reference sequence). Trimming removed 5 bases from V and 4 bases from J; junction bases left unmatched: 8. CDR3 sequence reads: CASSPRVAGGYNEQFF. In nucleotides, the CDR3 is TGTGCCAGCAGTCCCCGAGTAGCGGGGGGATACAATGAGCAGTTCTTC.

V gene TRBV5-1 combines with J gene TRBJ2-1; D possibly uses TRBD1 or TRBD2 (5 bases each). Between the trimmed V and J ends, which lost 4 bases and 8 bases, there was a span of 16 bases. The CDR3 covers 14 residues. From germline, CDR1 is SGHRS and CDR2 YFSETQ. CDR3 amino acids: CASSPGPFKDEQFF. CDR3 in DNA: TGCGCCAGCAGCCCGGGACCCTTCAAGGATGAGCAGTTCTTC.

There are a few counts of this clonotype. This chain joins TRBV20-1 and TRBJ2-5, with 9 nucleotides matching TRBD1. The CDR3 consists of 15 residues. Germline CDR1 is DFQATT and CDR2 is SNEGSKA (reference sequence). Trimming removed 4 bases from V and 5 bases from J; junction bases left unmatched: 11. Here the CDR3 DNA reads TGCAGTGCTACGCCGGGACAGGGCTTAGGGGAGACCCAGTACTTC. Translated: CSATPGQGLGETQYF.

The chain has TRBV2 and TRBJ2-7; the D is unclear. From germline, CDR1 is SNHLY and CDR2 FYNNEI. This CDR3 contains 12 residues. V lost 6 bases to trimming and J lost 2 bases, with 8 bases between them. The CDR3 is CASSRQAYEQYF. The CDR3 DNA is TGTGCCAGCAGCCGGCAGGCCTACGAGCAGTACTTC.

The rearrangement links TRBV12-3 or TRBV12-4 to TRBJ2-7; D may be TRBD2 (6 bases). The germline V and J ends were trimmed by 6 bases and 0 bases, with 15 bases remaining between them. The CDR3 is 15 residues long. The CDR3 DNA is TGTGCCAGCAGCATGGGACTGTCCCTCTCCTACGAGCAGTACTTC. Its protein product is CASSMGLSLSYEQYF.

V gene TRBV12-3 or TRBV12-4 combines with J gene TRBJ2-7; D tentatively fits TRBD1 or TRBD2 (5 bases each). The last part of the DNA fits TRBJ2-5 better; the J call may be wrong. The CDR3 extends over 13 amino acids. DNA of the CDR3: TGTGCCAGCAGTTTGGGACCTGCGGAGACCCAGTACTTC. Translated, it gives CASSLGPAETQYF.

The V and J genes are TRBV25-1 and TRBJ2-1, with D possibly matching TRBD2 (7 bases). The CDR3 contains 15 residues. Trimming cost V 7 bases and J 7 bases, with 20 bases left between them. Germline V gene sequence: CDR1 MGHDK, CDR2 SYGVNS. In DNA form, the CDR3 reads TGTGCCAGCAAAAGGGGGGGGCCGGGTAGAAATGAGCAGTTCTTC. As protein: CASKRGGPGRNEQFF. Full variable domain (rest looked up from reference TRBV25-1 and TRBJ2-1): EADIYQTPRYLVIGTGKKITLECSQTMGHDKMYWYQQDPGMELHLIHYSYGVNSTEKGDLSSESTVSRIRTEHFPLTLESARPSHTSQYLCASKRGGPGRNEQFFGPGTRLTVL.

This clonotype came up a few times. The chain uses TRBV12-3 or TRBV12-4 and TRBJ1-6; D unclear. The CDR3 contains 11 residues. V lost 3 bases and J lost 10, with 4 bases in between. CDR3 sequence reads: CASSFNSPLHF. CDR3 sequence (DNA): TGTGCCAGCAGTTTTAACTCACCCCTCCACTTT.

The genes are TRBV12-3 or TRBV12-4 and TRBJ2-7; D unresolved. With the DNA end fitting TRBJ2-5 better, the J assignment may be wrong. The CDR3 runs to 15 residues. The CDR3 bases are TGTGCCAGCAGTGGAAATCCGGGCCGACCAGAGACCCAGTACTTC. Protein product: CASSGNPGRPETQYF.

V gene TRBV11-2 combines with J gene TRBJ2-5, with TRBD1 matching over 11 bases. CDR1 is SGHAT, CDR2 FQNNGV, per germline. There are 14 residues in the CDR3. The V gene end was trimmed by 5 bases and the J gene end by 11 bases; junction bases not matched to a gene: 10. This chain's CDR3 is CASSRTGGSREQYF. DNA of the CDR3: TGTGCCAGCAGCAGGACAGGGGGCTCGAGAGAGCAGTACTTC. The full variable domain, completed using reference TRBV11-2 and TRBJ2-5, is EAGVAQSPRYKIIEKRQSVAFWCNPISGHATLYWYQQILGQGPKLLIQFQNNGVVDDSQLPKDRFSAERLKGVDSTLKIQPAKLEDSAVYLCASSRTGGSREQYFGPGTRLLVL.

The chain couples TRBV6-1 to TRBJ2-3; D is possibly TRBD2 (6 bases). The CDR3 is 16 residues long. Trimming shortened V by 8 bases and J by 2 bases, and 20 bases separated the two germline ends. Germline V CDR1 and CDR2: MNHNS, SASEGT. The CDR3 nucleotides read TGTGCCAGCCCCGCCGGCGGGGCGGTGGACACAGATACGCAGTATTTT. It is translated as CASPAGGAVDTDTQYF.